These T cell receptor beta chains were read from a single sample in a study of T cell responses to AZD1222 COVID-19 vaccine. Assay used: immunoSEQ multiplex PCR; TCRdb lists only in-frame clones, some missing. Among 150,000 or so clones listed, roughly nine tenths were seen once. The input for sequencing was peripheral blood, taken on day 0 of MenACWY control vaccination. These receptors were taken from an adult in good health. Each CDR3 is given with its conserved first and last residue. D genes are given only for firm matches. Some rows mark clone size as missing; the rest say once, few, many or name a class of expanded clone.

V gene: TRBV6-5; clone size: .; D gene: .; J gene: TRBJ1-4; CDR3 DNA: TGTGCCAGCAGAACGGGACTTGGGGGTGAAAAACTGTTTTTT; CDR3 protein: CASRTGLGGEKLFF
V gene: TRBV14; clone size: once; D gene: TRBD1; J gene: TRBJ2-5; CDR3 DNA: TGTGCCAGCAGCCAAGATTATACGGCGACAGGGGGGACACGATTCCGGGAGACCCAGTACTTC; CDR3 protein: CASSQDYTATGGTRFRETQYF
V gene: TRBV12-3/TRBV12-4; clone size: .; D gene: .; J gene: TRBJ1-5; CDR3 DNA: TGTGCCAGCAGTTTTCAGCTTGGTCCCCAGCATTTT; CDR3 protein: CASSFQLGPQHF
V gene: TRBV9; clone size: .; D gene: TRBD1; J gene: TRBJ1-2; CDR3 DNA: TGTGCCAGCAGCACCGGGACAGGGATAGTCTATGGCTACACCTTC; CDR3 protein: CASSTGTGIVYGYTF
V gene: TRBV13; clone size: few; D gene: .; J gene: TRBJ1-3; CDR3 DNA: TGTGCCAGCAGCTTAGAAGTGTCAAACACCATATATTTT; CDR3 protein: CASSLEVSNTIYF
V gene: TRBV30; clone size: .; D gene: .; J gene: TRBJ1-6; CDR3 DNA: TGTGCCTGGAGTCGGTTTGGGGGTTCGGAAAATTCACCCCTCCACTTT; CDR3 protein: CAWSRFGGSENSPLHF
V gene: TRBV20-1; clone size: once; D gene: .; J gene: TRBJ1-4; CDR3 DNA: TGCAGTGCTAGCAAAACGAGGGGACTGTTTTTT; CDR3 protein: CSASKTRGLFF
V gene: TRBV27; clone size: .; D gene: .; J gene: TRBJ1-1; CDR3 DNA: TGTGCCAGCAACCCCATCGGGGGCACTGAAGCTTTCTTT; CDR3 protein: CASNPIGGTEAFF
V gene: TRBV5-6; clone size: .; D gene: TRBD2; J gene: TRBJ2-3; CDR3 DNA: TGTGCCAGCAGCTCCGGACTAGCGGGGGCAGATACGCAGTATTTT; CDR3 protein: CASSSGLAGADTQYF
V gene: TRBV19; clone size: .; D gene: .; J gene: TRBJ1-4; CDR3 DNA: TGTGCCAGTACCTCCCCGGGGAAGGGCACTAATGAAAAACTGTTTTTT; CDR3 protein: CASTSPGKGTNEKLFF
V gene: TRBV18; clone size: .; D gene: .; J gene: TRBJ1-5; CDR3 DNA: TGTGCCAGCTCACCACAGGGGGGGAGCAATCAGCCCCAGCATTTT; CDR3 protein: CASSPQGGSNQPQHF
V gene: TRBV4-2; clone size: once; D gene: .; J gene: TRBJ1-2; CDR3 DNA: TGTGCCAGCAGCCAAGATCTTAGGGGCACCTATGGCTACACCTTC; CDR3 protein: CASSQDLRGTYGYTF
V gene: TRBV7-9; clone size: .; D gene: .; J gene: TRBJ2-7; CDR3 DNA: TGTGCCAGCAGCTTGGTTCCAGGAGCCTACGAGCAGTACTTC; CDR3 protein: CASSLVPGAYEQYF
V gene: TRBV2; clone size: once; D gene: TRBD1; J gene: TRBJ2-2; CDR3 DNA: TGTGCCAGCGGGAAGACAGGGGGAGACGGGGAGCTGTTTTTT; CDR3 protein: CASGKTGGDGELFF
V gene: TRBV7-2; clone size: .; D gene: TRBD2; J gene: TRBJ2-2; CDR3 DNA: TGTGCCAGCAGAAAAGCGGGAGCGGGCACCGGGGAGCTGTTTTTT; CDR3 protein: CASRKAGAGTGELFF
V gene: TRBV3-1/TRBV3-2; clone size: .; D gene: .; J gene: TRBJ2-4; CDR3 DNA: TGTGCCAGCAGCCAAGCGGAGGTAGGACTCACCAAAAACATTCAGTACTTC; CDR3 protein: CASSQAEVGLTKNIQYF
V gene: TRBV14; clone size: .; D gene: .; J gene: TRBJ2-3; CDR3 DNA: TGTGCCAGCAGCCAAGTTAGGGAATCGCAGTATTTT; CDR3 protein: CASSQVRESQYF
V gene: TRBV24-1; clone size: .; D gene: .; J gene: TRBJ2-1; CDR3 DNA: TGTGCCACCAGTGCCCGTAGCTTGGACCTCTACAATGAGCAGTTCTTC; CDR3 protein: CATSARSLDLYNEQFF
V gene: TRBV7-2; clone size: .; D gene: TRBD2; J gene: TRBJ2-1; CDR3 DNA: TGTGCCAGCAGCGAAGGAGCAGGACTAGCGGGGGGAGATGAGCAGTTCTTC; CDR3 protein: CASSEGAGLAGGDEQFF
V gene: TRBV3-1/TRBV3-2; clone size: .; D gene: .; J gene: TRBJ1-1; CDR3 DNA: TGTGCCAGCAGCCGACCGGGGGTCCACGCTGAAGCTTTCTTT; CDR3 protein: CASSRPGVHAEAFF
V gene: TRBV2; clone size: once; D gene: .; J gene: TRBJ1-1; CDR3 DNA: TGTGCCAGCAGAACAGATAGGAACACTGAAGCTTTCTTT; CDR3 protein: CASRTDRNTEAFF
V gene: TRBV19; clone size: .; D gene: .; J gene: TRBJ1-2; CDR3 DNA: TGTGCCAGTAGTATCCCCCGGACGACCTCATCTTTGATGTATGGCTACACCTTC; CDR3 protein: CASSIPRTTSSLMYGYTF
V gene: TRBV4-1; clone size: .; D gene: .; J gene: TRBJ1-5; CDR3 DNA: TGCGCCAGCAGCAACGGGGCCCGCGAGAATCAGCCCCAGCATTTT; CDR3 protein: CASSNGARENQPQHF
V gene: TRBV15; clone size: .; D gene: .; J gene: TRBJ2-5; CDR3 DNA: TGTGCCACCAGCAGAGATGCTGAGACCCAGTACTTC; CDR3 protein: CATSRDAETQYF
V gene: TRBV4-1; clone size: .; D gene: .; J gene: TRBJ1-4; CDR3 DNA: TGCGCCAGCACACCTGGGTGGCAGGCAACTAATGAAAAACTGTTTTTT; CDR3 protein: CASTPGWQATNEKLFF
V gene: TRBV5-1; clone size: .; D gene: TRBD1; J gene: TRBJ1-2; CDR3 DNA: TGCGCCAGCAGCTTGGGGGGACAGCGATCCTATGGCTACACCTTC; CDR3 protein: CASSLGGQRSYGYTF
V gene: TRBV5-1; clone size: .; D gene: TRBD1; J gene: TRBJ2-7; CDR3 DNA: TGCGCCAGCCACCCGGACAGGGACATATACGAGCAGTACTTC; CDR3 protein: CASHPDRDIYEQYF
V gene: TRBV11-2; clone size: .; D gene: TRBD2; J gene: TRBJ2-2; CDR3 DNA: TGTGCCAGCAGGTCGGGACTAGCGGGCACCGGGGAGCTGTTTTTT; CDR3 protein: CASRSGLAGTGELFF
V gene: TRBV3-1/TRBV3-2; clone size: .; D gene: .; J gene: TRBJ1-3; CDR3 DNA: TGTGCCAGCAGCCACCCACAGTCTGGAAACACCATATATTTT; CDR3 protein: CASSHPQSGNTIYF
V gene: TRBV7-2; clone size: .; D gene: TRBD2; J gene: TRBJ2-1; CDR3 DNA: TGTGCCAGCAGCCCCGCCCATCCGGGACTAGCTGTGGGTGAGCAGTTCTTC; CDR3 protein: CASSPAHPGLAVGEQFF
V gene: TRBV28; clone size: .; D gene: .; J gene: TRBJ2-1; CDR3 DNA: TGTGCCAGCAGTACTGGGGGGCGGCAGTTCTTC; CDR3 protein: CASSTGGRQFF
V gene: TRBV28; clone size: .; D gene: .; J gene: TRBJ1-1; CDR3 DNA: TGTGCCAGCAGTGGTGCCAAACGGGGCACTGAAGCTTTCTTT; CDR3 protein: CASSGAKRGTEAFF
V gene: TRBV12-5; clone size: .; D gene: TRBD1; J gene: TRBJ2-7; CDR3 DNA: TGTGCTAGTGGTTGGCGGACAGGGGCTTACGAGCAGTACTTC; CDR3 protein: CASGWRTGAYEQYF
V gene: TRBV19; clone size: once; D gene: .; J gene: TRBJ1-2; CDR3 DNA: TGTGCCAGTAGTATTAGGGACATATCCGGCTACACCTTC; CDR3 protein: CASSIRDISGYTF
V gene: TRBV19; clone size: .; D gene: TRBD1; J gene: TRBJ1-4; CDR3 DNA: TGTGCCAGTAGTGTGACAGGGTTCGGGGCAACTAATGAAAAACTGTTTTTT; CDR3 protein: CASSVTGFGATNEKLFF
V gene: TRBV27; clone size: .; D gene: TRBD1; J gene: TRBJ1-5; CDR3 DNA: TGTGCCAGCAGTTCGACAGGGCTGGGGCAGCCCCAGCATTTT; CDR3 protein: CASSSTGLGQPQHF
V gene: TRBV5-6; clone size: .; D gene: .; J gene: TRBJ2-5; CDR3 DNA: TGTGCCAGCAGCTTGAGGACAGTAGGGGAGACCCAGTACTTC; CDR3 protein: CASSLRTVGETQYF
V gene: TRBV21-1; clone size: once; D gene: .; J gene: TRBJ2-1; CDR3 DNA: TGTGCCAGCAGCAAGGGGCCGTGGATCTTC; CDR3 protein: CASSKGPWIF
V gene: TRBV11-2; clone size: .; D gene: .; J gene: TRBJ2-1; CDR3 DNA: TGTGCCAGCAGCTTAGGATCTGGGACACCGGACGAGCAGTTCTTC; CDR3 protein: CASSLGSGTPDEQFF
V gene: TRBV11-3; clone size: .; D gene: .; J gene: TRBJ2-2; CDR3 DNA: TGTGCCAGCAGCCGGGGGGCTAACACCGGGGAGCTGTTTTTT; CDR3 protein: CASSRGANTGELFF
V gene: TRBV9; clone size: .; D gene: .; J gene: TRBJ1-1; CDR3 DNA: TGTGCCAGCAGCGTAGGGGTTGGAGGGGACACTGAAGCTTTCTTT; CDR3 protein: CASSVGVGGDTEAFF
V gene: TRBV7-9; clone size: few; D gene: TRBD1; J gene: TRBJ1-1; CDR3 DNA: TGTGCCAGCGCCGGGACAGTGGACACTGAAGCTTTCTTT; CDR3 protein: CASAGTVDTEAFF
V gene: TRBV18; clone size: .; D gene: TRBD2; J gene: TRBJ2-1; CDR3 DNA: TGTGCCAGCTCACCACTAGCGGGGGGGACTACCTACAATGAGCAGTTCTTC; CDR3 protein: CASSPLAGGTTYNEQFF
V gene: TRBV11-2; clone size: .; D gene: .; J gene: TRBJ1-1; CDR3 DNA: TGTGCCAGCAGCTTAGGCACTGAAGCTTTCTTT; CDR3 protein: CASSLGTEAFF
V gene: TRBV6-2/TRBV6-3; clone size: .; D gene: .; J gene: TRBJ1-1; CDR3 DNA: TGTGCCAGCAGTTTACAGTGGGGGCCTGAAGCTTTCTTT; CDR3 protein: CASSLQWGPEAFF
V gene: TRBV6-5; clone size: .; D gene: TRBD1; J gene: TRBJ1-2; CDR3 DNA: TGTGCCAGCAGGTCAGGGGGTACGAACTATGGCTACACCTTC; CDR3 protein: CASRSGGTNYGYTF
V gene: TRBV24-1; clone size: .; D gene: .; J gene: TRBJ2-5; CDR3 DNA: TGTGCCACCAGCTCCGCGGCTGCTGCGGAGACCCAGTACTTC; CDR3 protein: CATSSAAAAETQYF
V gene: TRBV30; clone size: .; D gene: .; J gene: TRBJ1-2; CDR3 DNA: TGTGCCTGGGGTGATGGCTATGGCTACACCTTC; CDR3 protein: CAWGDGYGYTF
V gene: TRBV27; clone size: .; D gene: TRBD1; J gene: TRBJ1-5; CDR3 DNA: TGTGCCAGCAGGCCCGGGACAGCTAGCAATCAGCCCCAGCATTTT; CDR3 protein: CASRPGTASNQPQHF
V gene: TRBV5-1; clone size: .; D gene: .; J gene: TRBJ1-2; CDR3 DNA: TGCGCCAGCAGCTCTGCCGGGACACCGAACTATGGCTACACCTTC; CDR3 protein: CASSSAGTPNYGYTF